This TCR beta chain was recovered during a study of blood T cell repertoires in COVID-19. Across the whole study: Donors in the United States, Italy and Spain gave samples during acute or convalescent COVID-19.

Methods used by the authors: Amplified reference gene primers provided the basis for estimating nucleated cell counts. Data came from immunoSEQ multiplex PCR; TCRdb stores just in-frame clones and leaves some out. Clonal size and the V and J genes are those of that table, whereas D and trimming came from the DNA. The table records over 75,000 clones, around 88% of them present only once. The sample comprised peripheral blood. This clonotype was obtained from a human donor in a cohort sampled during active COVID-19.

This chain's CDR3 is CARSQSGNKRGSGQPQHF. The CDR3 DNA sequence: TGTGCCAGAAGCCAGAGCGGAAATAAGCGGGGTTCTGGTCAGCCCCAGCATTTT. The rearrangement links TRBV7-5 to TRBJ1-5. TRBV7-5 is a recognized pseudogene. The CDR3 contains 18 residues.